This T cell receptor beta chain was identified in a study of blood T cell repertoires in COVID-19. Profiled with immunoSEQ multiplex PCR; TCRdb holds only in-frame clones, not every one. The data contain approximately 280,000 clones, around 90% of them singletons. Germline-derived CDR1 and CDR2 are MGHRA and YSYEKL. The CDR3 totals 17 residues. V was clipped by 0 bases and J by 9 bases, with 18 bases between them. Sequences were obtained from PBMCs or T cells enriched from blood (not recorded which). The chain has TRBV4-1 and TRBJ1-6, with D possibly TRBD1 on 6 matching bases. The receptor comes from a woman between 18 and 29 years old with acute COVID-19. The CDR3 nucleotides are TGCGCCAGCAGCCAAGATTCCCCGCAGGGGAGTCGTTCACCCCTCCACTTT. Translated, it gives CASSQDSPQGSRSPLHF.